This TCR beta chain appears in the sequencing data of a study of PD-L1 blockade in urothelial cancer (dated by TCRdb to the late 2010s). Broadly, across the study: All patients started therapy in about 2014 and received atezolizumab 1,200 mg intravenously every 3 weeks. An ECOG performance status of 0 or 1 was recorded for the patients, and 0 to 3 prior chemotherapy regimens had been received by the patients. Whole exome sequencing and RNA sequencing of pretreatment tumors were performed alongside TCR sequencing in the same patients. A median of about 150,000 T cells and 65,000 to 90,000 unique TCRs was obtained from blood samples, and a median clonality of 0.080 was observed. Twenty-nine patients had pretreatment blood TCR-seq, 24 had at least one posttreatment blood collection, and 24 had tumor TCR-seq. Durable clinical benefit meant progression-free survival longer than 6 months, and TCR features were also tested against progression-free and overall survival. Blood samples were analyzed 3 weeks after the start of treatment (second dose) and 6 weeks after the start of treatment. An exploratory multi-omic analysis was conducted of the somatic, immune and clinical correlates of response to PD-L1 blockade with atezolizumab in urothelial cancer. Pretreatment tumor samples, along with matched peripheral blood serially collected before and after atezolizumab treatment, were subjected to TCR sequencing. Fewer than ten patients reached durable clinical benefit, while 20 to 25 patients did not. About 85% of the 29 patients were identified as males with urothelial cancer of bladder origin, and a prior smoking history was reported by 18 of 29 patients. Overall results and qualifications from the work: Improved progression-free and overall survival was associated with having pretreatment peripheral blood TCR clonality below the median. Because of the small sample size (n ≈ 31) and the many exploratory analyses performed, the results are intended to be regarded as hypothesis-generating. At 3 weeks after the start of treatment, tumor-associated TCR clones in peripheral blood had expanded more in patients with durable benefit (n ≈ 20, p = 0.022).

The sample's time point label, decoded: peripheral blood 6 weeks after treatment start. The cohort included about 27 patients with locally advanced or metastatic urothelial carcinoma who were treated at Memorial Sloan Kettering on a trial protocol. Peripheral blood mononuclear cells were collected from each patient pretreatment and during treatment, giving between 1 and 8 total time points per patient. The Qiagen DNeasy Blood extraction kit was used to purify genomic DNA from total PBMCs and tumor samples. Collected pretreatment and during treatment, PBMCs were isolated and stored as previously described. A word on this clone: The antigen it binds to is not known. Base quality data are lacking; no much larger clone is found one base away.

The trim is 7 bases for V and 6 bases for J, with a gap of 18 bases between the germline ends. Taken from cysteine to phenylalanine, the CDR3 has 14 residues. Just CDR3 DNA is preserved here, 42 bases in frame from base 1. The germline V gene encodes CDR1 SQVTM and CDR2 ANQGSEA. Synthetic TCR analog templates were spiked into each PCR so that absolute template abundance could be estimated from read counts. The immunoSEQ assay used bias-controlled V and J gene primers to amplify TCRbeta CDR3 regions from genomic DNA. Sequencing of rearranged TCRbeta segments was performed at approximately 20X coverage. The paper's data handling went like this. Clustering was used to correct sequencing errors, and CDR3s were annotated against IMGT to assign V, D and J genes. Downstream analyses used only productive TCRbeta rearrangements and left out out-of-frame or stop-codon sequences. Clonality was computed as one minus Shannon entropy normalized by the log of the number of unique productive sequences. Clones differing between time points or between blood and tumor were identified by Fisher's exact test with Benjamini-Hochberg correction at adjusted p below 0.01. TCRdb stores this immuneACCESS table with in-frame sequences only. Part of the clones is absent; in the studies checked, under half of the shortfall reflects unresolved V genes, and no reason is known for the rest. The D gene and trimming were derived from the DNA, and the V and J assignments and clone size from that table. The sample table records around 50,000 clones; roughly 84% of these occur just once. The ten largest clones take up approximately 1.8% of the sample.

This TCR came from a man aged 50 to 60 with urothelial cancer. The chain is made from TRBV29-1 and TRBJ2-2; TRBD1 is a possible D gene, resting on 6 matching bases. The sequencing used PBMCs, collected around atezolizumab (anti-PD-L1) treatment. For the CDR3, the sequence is CSAGTLRSSGELFF. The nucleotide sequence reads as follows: TGCAGCGCCGGGACATTGAGGTCCTCCGGGGAGCTGTTTTTT.